The next 22 T cell receptor beta chains were all read from a single sample in a study of T cells after yellow fever vaccination. TCRdb re-called the 5' RACE reads through MiXCR, storing one row per CDR3 protein. The repertoire includes more than 200,000 distinct CDR3 sequences, about 3.7% of them detected once, and approximately 18% sits in the top ten. The material sequenced was PBMCs, taken 15 days after the yellow fever booster vaccination. The source is a man younger than 30 who received the YFV17D yellow fever vaccine.

This clonotype was observed at least ten times. The chain carries TRBV7-2 and TRBJ1-1, with a weak D call TRBD1 (6 bases). V was shortened by 3 bases and J by 4 bases, with 12 bases between the two germline ends. CDR3 length: 14 residues. Germline V gene lookup returns CDR1 SGHTA and CDR2 FQGNSA. CDR3 protein: CASSLAPGATEAFF. CDR3 sequence (DNA): TGTGCCAGCAGCTTGGCCCCGGGGGCCACTGAAGCTTTCTTT.

The sample holds many counts of this clonotype. The chain uses TRBV7-8 and TRBJ2-7, with TRBD2 matching over 7 bases. The CDR3 covers 16 residues. Unmatched junction bases numbered 9, after V lost 2 bases and J lost 2 bases. Germline CDR1 reads SGHVS; CDR2 reads FQNEAQ. CDR3 sequence (DNA): TGTGCCAGCAGCTTAAAGCGGGGAGTTTTCACCTACGAGCAGTACGTC. Translated: CASSLKRGVFTYEQYV.

This clonotype has at least ten counts. The V call is TRBV4-2, the J call TRBJ1-5; D is unclear. The germline V and J ends were trimmed by 0 bases and 5 bases, with 11 bases remaining between them. Germline lookup yields CDR1 LGHNA and CDR2 YNFKEQ. The CDR3 covers 15 residues. CDR3 sequence (DNA): TGTGCCAGCAGCCAAGAGAGACGTGTGGATCAGCCCCAGCATTTT. Its translation: CASSQERRVDQPQHF.

This clonotype was found many times. V usage is TRBV5-6 and J usage is TRBJ2-3; a possible D gene is TRBD2 (7 bases). Germline loops: CDR1 SGHDT, CDR2 YYEEEE. This CDR3 contains 16 residues. V was shortened by 0 bases and J by 1 base, with 12 bases between the two germline ends. CDR3 sequence (DNA): TGTGCCAGCAGCTTGGTCGCGGGGGCCCGCACAGATACGCAGTATTTT. Translated: CASSLVAGARTDTQYF.

The table lists this clonotype with many counts. This sequence joins TRBV6-6 and TRBJ2-5; D could derive from TRBD1 or TRBD2 (6 bases each). V lost 0 bases, J lost 6 bases, and 17 bases lay in between. The germline V gene encodes CDR1 MNHNY and CDR2 SVGAGI (reference sequence). The CDR3 is 16 residues long. CDR3 residues: CASSYSIWGATKTQYF. The CDR3 nucleotides read TGTGCCAGCAGTTACTCGATTTGGGGGGCCACGAAGACCCAGTACTTC.

J is TRBJ1-4 and V is TRBV20-1, with D possibly being TRBD1 (5 bases). Deletions cut 0 bases from V and 8 bases from J, with 13 bases between. The CDR3 extends over 14 amino acids. Germline V gene data show CDR1 as DFQATT and CDR2 as SNEGSKA (reference sequence). CDR3 nucleotide sequence: TGCAGTGCTAGAGATACGGGACGGAACGAAAAACTGTTTTTT. This translates into CSARDTGRNEKLFF.

This clonotype was detected many times. V is TRBV2 and J is TRBJ2-5; D is perhaps TRBD2 (6 bases). The V end lost 5 bases, the J end lost 5 bases, and 18 bases lay between the germline ends. The CDR3 extends over 15 amino acids. Germline CDR1 is SNHLY and CDR2 is FYNNEI. The CDR3 region has the DNA TGTGCCAGCAGTTCGGACACGGCGGGGTTGGAGACCCAGTACTTC. This sequence encodes CASSSDTAGLETQYF. Looking up the rest from reference TRBV2 and TRBJ2-5 gives the full variable domain: EPEVTQTPSHQVTQMGQEVILRCVPISNHLYFYWYRQILGQKVEFLVSFYNNEISEKSEIFDDQFSVERPDGSNFTLKIRSTKLEDSAMYFCASSSDTAGLETQYFGPGTRLLVL.

This clonotype was counted at least ten times. The chain has TRBV18 and TRBJ2-1; TRBD2 is a possible D gene (5 bases). The CDR3 totals 14 residues. Germline V gene sequence: CDR1 KGHSH, CDR2 LQKENI. V lost 3 bases to trimming and J lost 6 bases, with 12 bases between them. The CDR3: CASSPTPGGNEQFF. CDR3 sequence (DNA): TGTGCCAGCTCACCCACCCCCGGAGGCAATGAGCAGTTCTTC.

This clonotype was seen a handful of times. CDR3 sequence (DNA): TGTGCCAGCAGCTTGAGAGCAGACTCTGGGGCCAACGTCCTGACTTTC. Its protein is CASSLRADSGANVLTF. The chain joins TRBV5-5 to TRBJ2-6; D unresolved. The length of the CDR3 is 16 residues. Trimming cost V 1 base and J 0 bases, with 8 bases left between them. Germline lookup yields CDR1 SGHKS and CDR2 YYEKEE (reference sequence).

This clonotype was observed a handful of times. The chain combines TRBV19 with TRBJ2-7; 9 positions agree with TRBD1. The CDR3 has 14 residues. From germline, CDR1 is LNHDA and CDR2 SQIVND (reference sequence). Trimming removed 10 bases from V and 2 bases from J; junction bases left unmatched: 9. The CDR3 loop is CATEDRGETYEQYF. The DNA of the CDR3 is TGTGCCACCGAGGACAGGGGAGAGACCTACGAGCAGTACTTC.

This clonotype was counted ten times or more. V gene TRBV4-1 combines with J gene TRBJ2-1; a possible D gene is TRBD1 (5 bases). CDR3 length: 17 residues. The germline V gene encodes CDR1 MGHRA and CDR2 YSYEKL. V gave up 0 bases and J gave up 3 bases, with 15 bases separating them. CDR3 loop: CASSQDDSQEFYNEQFF. The CDR3 nucleotides are TGCGCCAGCAGCCAAGACGACAGCCAAGAATTCTACAATGAGCAGTTCTTC.

This clonotype was found many times. This rearrangement joins TRBV12-3 or TRBV12-4 to TRBJ2-1; D is tentatively TRBD1 or TRBD2 (6 bases each). Trimming stripped 0 bases from V and 1 base from J, with 10 bases between. This CDR3 spans 16 amino acids. Written as DNA, the CDR3 is TGTGCCAGCAGTTTAGCGCGGAGGGGGTCCTACAATGAGCAGTTCTTC. Amino acids: CASSLARRGSYNEQFF.

This clonotype has only a few counts. The chain employs TRBV6-2 or TRBV6-3 and TRBJ2-6, with D unclear. V was shortened by 2 bases and J by 1 base, with 18 bases between the two germline ends. This CDR3 has 19 amino acids. Per germline, CDR1 MNHEY and CDR2 SVGEGT. This CDR3 reads CASSYGLWARFSGANVLTF. CDR3 coding DNA: TGTGCCAGCAGTTACGGCTTATGGGCTAGATTTTCTGGGGCCAACGTCCTGACTTTC.

This clonotype has a count of ten or more. The chain recombines TRBV6-2 or TRBV6-3 with TRBJ1-3; D uncertain. The germline CDR1 and CDR2 sequences are MNHEY and SVGEGT. Between the trimmed V and J ends, which lost 7 bases and 4 bases, there was a span of 14 bases. CDR3 length equals 14 residues. The CDR3 sequence: CASIKRPLGNTIYF. CDR3 in DNA: TGTGCCAGCATCAAACGGCCACTAGGAAACACCATATATTTT.

This clonotype has at least ten counts. J is TRBJ2-2 and V is TRBV5-1; D might be TRBD1 (6 bases). Germline V gives CDR1 SGHRS, CDR2 YFSETQ. Trimming shortened V by 4 bases and J by 5 bases, and 18 bases separated the two germline ends. The CDR3 consists of 16 residues. CDR3 bases: TGCGCCAGCAGCCAATGGACTCAGGGGTTAACCGGGGAGCTGTTTTTT. The encoded protein is CASSQWTQGLTGELFF.

This clonotype was detected many times. This chain uses TRBV11-2 with TRBJ2-1, with 7 positions matching TRBD1. There are 15 residues in the CDR3. From germline, CDR1 is SGHAT and CDR2 FQNNGV. Trimming removed 7 bases from V and 4 bases from J; junction bases left unmatched: 10. CDR3 DNA sequence: TGTGCCAGCACCTCTGGGGGACAGCCTTACAATGAGCAGTTCTTC. As protein: CASTSGGQPYNEQFF.

This clonotype was picked up many times. The chain recombines TRBV20-1 with TRBJ2-6; weak D call: TRBD1 (6 bases). Germline loops: CDR1 DFQATT, CDR2 SNEGSKA (reference sequence). With 4 bases removed from V and 0 bases from J, the gap between germline ends came to 22 bases. This CDR3 has 19 residues. DNA for the CDR3: TGCAGTGCTAACTCCGGGACAAGGAAATCGTTCTCTGGGGCCAACGTCCTGACTTTC. Its translation is CSANSGTRKSFSGANVLTF.

This clonotype came up many times. V gene TRBV6-6 combines with J gene TRBJ1-2; D is possibly TRBD1 (6 bases). This CDR3 spans 12 amino acids. Trimming shortened V by 7 bases and J by 5 bases, and 11 bases separated the two germline ends. Germline V gene data show CDR1 as MNHNY and CDR2 as SVGAGI (reference sequence). The CDR3 loop reads CASKRTDYGYTF. CDR3 DNA: TGTGCCAGCAAAAGGACAGATTATGGCTACACCTTC.

This clonotype was recorded a few times. The rearrangement links TRBV7-2 to TRBJ2-7; D gene uncertain. In germline, CDR1 is SGHTA, CDR2 FQGNSA. V was clipped by 1 base and J by 5 bases, with 3 bases between them. This CDR3 contains 11 residues. The CDR3 reads CASSLVHEQYF. CDR3 in DNA: TGTGCCAGCAGCTTAGTCCACGAGCAGTACTTC.

The sample holds many counts of this clonotype. The V call is TRBV9, the J call TRBJ2-7; TRBD2 agrees at 8 bases. Trimming took 2 bases from V and 6 from J; bases not matched to a gene: 7. The CDR3 spans 14 residues. Germline V lookup: CDR1 SGDLS, CDR2 YYNGEE. The CDR3 loop is CASSVGGALAEQYF. CDR3 nucleotide sequence: TGTGCCAGCAGCGTCGGGGGGGCCCTAGCCGAGCAGTACTTC. Full variable domain (remainder filled in from reference TRBV9 and TRBJ2-7): DSGVTQTPKHLITATGQRVTLRCSPRSGDLSVYWYQQSLDQGLQFLIQYYNGEERAKGNILERFSAQQFPDLHSELNLSSLELGDSALYFCASSVGGALAEQYFGPGTRLTVT.

The V and J genes are TRBV5-1 and TRBJ2-6, with D maybe TRBD1 (6 bases). Germline CDR1 and CDR2: SGHRS and YFSETQ. V was cut by 1 base and J by 0 bases, with 14 bases left in between. CDR3 length: 18 amino acids. This chain's CDR3 is CASSLSRDIVSGANVLTF. The CDR3 nucleotides are TGCGCCAGCAGCTTGTCCCGGGACATTGTCTCTGGGGCCAACGTCCTGACTTTC.

This clonotype was counted ten times or more. This sequence joins TRBV20-1 and TRBJ2-3; TRBD2 agrees at 9 bases. Trimming took 4 bases from V and 6 from J; bases not matched to a gene: 8. Germline CDR1 is DFQATT and CDR2 is SNEGSKA (reference sequence). The CDR3 extends over 14 amino acids. Here the CDR3 DNA reads TGCAGTGCTACCTTCGGCGGGGGGGCGGATACGCAGTATTTT. Translation: CSATFGGGADTQYF.